The 29 T cell receptor beta chains reported below all come from one sample, sequenced in a study of blood T cells in healthy people across ages. The second PCR ran about 7 to 12 cycles with a sample-barcoded 5' primer and J-beta primers. TCRdb independently ran MiXCR on the 5' RACE reads; one entry per CDR3 protein. Here the sample spans 500,000 to 600,000 distinct CDR3 sequences, about 25% being singletons. Material for sequencing was blood. These receptors were obtained from a woman in her seventies in good health.

This clonotype was seen repeatedly, ten times or more. This chain uses TRBV7-3 with TRBJ2-5; TRBD2 aligns across 9 bases. Per the germline V gene, CDR1 is SGHTA and CDR2 is FQGTGA. This CDR3 has 16 residues. The junction had 4 bases not matched to a gene; V was cut back by 0 bases and J by 2 bases. Here the CDR3 reads CASSLTVLAGQETQYF. The CDR3 DNA reads as TGTGCCAGCAGCTTAACGGTCCTAGCGGGACAAGAGACCCAGTACTTC.

This clonotype was seen more than once but under ten times. The V gene is TRBV13, the J gene TRBJ1-1; unclear D gene. V lost 4 bases, J lost 5 bases, and 11 bases lay in between. From germline, CDR1 is PRHDT and CDR2 FYEKMQ (reference sequence). The CDR3 has 13 amino acids. DNA of the CDR3: TGTGCCAGCAGCTCCGGACCCCGGACTGAAGCTTTCTTT. It codes for CASSSGPRTEAFF.

As DNA, the CDR3 is TGTGCCAGCAGCTTACGGGGATACGGACCGGGGGATGAAAAACTGTTTTTT. The encoded protein is CASSLRGYGPGDEKLFF. The chain is built from TRBV5-6 and TRBJ1-4; D is possibly TRBD1 (5 bases). The germline CDR1 and CDR2 sequences are SGHDT and YYEEEE. V gave up 2 bases and J gave up 6 bases, with 20 bases separating them. There are 17 residues in the CDR3.

With respect to this clonotype: One junction end does not reproduce the germline sequence, and a read error may be involved. The rearrangement uses TRBV7-2 and TRBJ2-2, with TRBD1 matching 8 bases. Germline V gene lookup returns CDR1 SGHTA and CDR2 FQGNSA. The CDR3 is 16 residues long. The CDR3 region has the DNA TGTGCCAGCAGCCTCATGGGGACAGGAGCGGCCGGGGAGCTGCTTTTT. Translation gives CASSLMGTGAAGELLF.

This clonotype was counted only a few times. The chain uses TRBV7-2 and TRBJ1-5; D call uncertain. The ends were cut back, 6 bases at V and 7 bases at J, with 16 bases in the middle. Germline CDR1 and CDR2: SGHTA and FQGNSA. The CDR3 extends over 14 amino acids. The CDR3 DNA reads as TGTGCCAGCAGGACACATGTGCGAAGCCAGCCCCAGCATTTT. Translation gives CASRTHVRSQPQHF. The full variable domain, completed using reference TRBV7-2 and TRBJ1-5, is GAGVSQSPSNKVTEKGKDVELRCDPISGHTALYWYRQSLGQGLEFLIYFQGNSAPDKSGLPSDRFSAERTGGSVSTLTIQRTQQEDSAVYLCASRTHVRSQPQHFGDGTRLSIL.

There are many counts of this clonotype. The chain uses TRBV4-3 and TRBJ1-2; no clear D. This CDR3 region has 15 residues. Trimming shortened V by 8 bases and J by 0 bases, and 16 bases separated the two germline ends. Germline V CDR1 and CDR2: LGHNA, YSLEER. The CDR3 DNA follows: TGCGCCAGCCAAGAATCCGGCTTTACTAACTATGGCTACACCTTC. Amino acids: CASQESGFTNYGYTF.

V and J are TRBV7-2 and TRBJ2-3; TRBD1 aligns across 10 bases. Germline lookup yields CDR1 SGHTA and CDR2 FQGNSA. This CDR3 is built from 15 residues. After removal of 5 bases from V and 4 bases from J, the junction contained 6 bases not matched to a gene. The CDR3 loop reads CASSQTGGSADTQYF. Here the CDR3 DNA reads TGTGCCAGCAGCCAGACAGGGGGCTCTGCAGATACGCAGTATTTT. The variable domain in full, with the rest retrieved from reference TRBV7-2 and TRBJ2-3, is GAGVSQSPSNKVTEKGKDVELRCDPISGHTALYWYRQSLGQGLEFLIYFQGNSAPDKSGLPSDRFSAERTGGSVSTLTIQRTQQEDSAVYLCASSQTGGSADTQYFGPGTRLTVL.

The chain combines TRBV20-1 with TRBJ2-5; 10 nucleotides match TRBD2. V dropped 0 bases and J dropped 5; count of bases not matched to a gene: 12. The CDR3 extends over 17 amino acids. Germline-derived CDR1 and CDR2 are DFQATT and SNEGSKA (reference sequence). CDR3 DNA: TGCAGTGCTAGAGATCTTTTAGCGGGGGGCCTTGGGGAGACCCAGTACTTC. Translating it yields CSARDLLAGGLGETQYF.

This clonotype was detected a few times. V usage is TRBV7-8 and J usage is TRBJ2-3; D might be TRBD1 or TRBD2, each matching 6 bases. The germline gives CDR1 SGHVS, CDR2 FQNEAQ. With 0 bases removed from V and 4 bases from J, the gap between germline ends came to 11 bases. The length of the CDR3 is 15 residues. CDR3 sequence (DNA): TGTGCCAGCAGCTTAGCCGCTAGGGGGGCAGATACGCAGTATTTT. It codes for CASSLAARGADTQYF.

This clonotype was observed a few times. The V call is TRBV5-5, the J call TRBJ1-3; D remains ambiguous. The CDR3 length is 15 residues. Germline V CDR1 and CDR2: SGHKS, YYEKEE (reference sequence). V lost 0 bases and J 0 bases, leaving 7 bases between the germline ends. The CDR3 spells CASSLVLPSGNTIYF. The CDR3 DNA reads TGTGCCAGCAGCTTGGTACTTCCCTCTGGAAACACCATATATTTT.

On this clonotype itself: The junction does not match germline at one end; this may be a read error. This chain uses TRBV7-9 with TRBJ1-2; D is uncertain. Germline-derived CDR1 and CDR2 are SEHNR and FQNEAQ (reference sequence). The CDR3 is 14 residues long. CDR3 region: CASSSSSVSYGYTF. CDR3 in DNA: TGTGCCAGTAGCTCGAGTAGTGTAAGCTATGGCTACACCTTC.

About this clonotype itself: The junction and the germline gene differ at one end; a read error may be behind it. The rearrangement joins TRBV4-3 to TRBJ2-4; D remains ambiguous. Germline CDR1 and CDR2: LGHNA and YSLEER. The CDR3 length is 15 residues. In nucleotides, the CDR3 is TGCGCCAGCGGCCAAGCGAGAACAGCCCTAAACATTCAGTACTTC. Translating gives CASGQARTALNIQYF.

CDR3: CASSLTRQGAGEQYF. DNA of the CDR3: TGTGCCAGCAGCTTGACTCGACAGGGGGCGGGGGAGCAGTACTTC. This chain connects TRBV5-5 to TRBJ2-7; the match to TRBD1 covers 10 bases. From germline, CDR1 is SGHKS and CDR2 YYEKEE (reference sequence). The CDR3 runs to 15 residues. V was clipped by 1 base and J by 7 bases; unmatched bases: 8.

Comments on this clonotype: An end of the junction differs from the germline gene, which may be a read error. The chain recombines TRBV12-3 or TRBV12-4 with TRBJ2-3; D possibly corresponds to TRBD2 (5 bases). The CDR3 contains 13 residues. The CDR3 reads CASSRGRADTEYF. As DNA, the CDR3 is TGTGCCAGCAGCAGAGGGCGAGCAGATACGGAGTATTTT.

This clonotype turned up a few times. The chain links TRBV4-1 to TRBJ2-5, with 14 bases matching TRBD2. V gave up 3 bases and J gave up 8 bases; unmatched junction bases: 8. Per germline, CDR1 MGHRA and CDR2 YSYEKL. CDR3 length: 16 amino acids. CDR3 sequence reads: CASSQDRGLAGGTQYF. The CDR3 region has the DNA TGCGCCAGCAGCCAGGATAGAGGACTAGCGGGGGGTACCCAGTACTTC.

The chain is built from TRBV5-1 and TRBJ1-4, with D unresolved. CDR1 and CDR2 (germline): SGHRS, YFSETQ. The CDR3 is made up of 16 amino acids. V shed 0 bases and J shed 6 bases, with 15 bases lying between them. CDR3 DNA sequence: TGCGCCAGCAGCTTGGGCCAGCCGGGAGTTTATGAAAAACTGTTTTTT. This codes for CASSLGQPGVYEKLFF.

There are a few counts of this clonotype. The rearrangement joins TRBV20-1 to TRBJ1-1, with D possibly matching TRBD1 (6 bases). Germline V gene lookup returns CDR1 DFQATT and CDR2 SNEGSKA (reference sequence). The CDR3 consists of 13 residues. The V and J ends lost 5 bases and 3 bases respectively, with 13 bases between them. The CDR3 region is CSAGSGEDTEAFF. The CDR3 bases are TGCAGTGCTGGCTCAGGGGAGGACACTGAAGCTTTCTTT.

This chain uses TRBV7-8 with TRBJ2-1; 12 bases fit TRBD2. Germline-derived CDR1 and CDR2 are SGHVS and FQNEAQ. The CDR3 is 13 residues long. The ends lost 7 bases at V and 10 bases at J; junction bases unmatched: 5. The CDR3 region has the DNA TGTGCCAGCACCCGACTAGCGGGGGTCGAGCAGTTCTTC. This encodes CASTRLAGVEQFF.

The V call is TRBV4-3, the J call TRBJ2-3; D gene uncertain. Trimming cost V 1 base and J 0 bases, with 11 bases left between them. The CDR3 totals 16 residues. The germline V gene has CDR1 LGHNA and CDR2 YSLEER. The CDR3 region has the DNA TGCGCCAGCAGCCAAGGTGACGGCTTTAGCACAGATACGCAGTATTTT. It codes for CASSQGDGFSTDTQYF.

The chain is built from TRBV7-2 and TRBJ1-4; no definite D call. The CDR3 length is 16 residues. The germline CDR1 and CDR2 sequences are SGHTA and FQGNSA. V lost 2 bases and J 6 bases, leaving 16 bases between the germline ends. The CDR3: CASSLPPGVGDEKLFF. The CDR3 bases are TGTGCCAGCAGCTTACCCCCCGGGGTAGGTGATGAAAAACTGTTTTTT.

The genes are TRBV24-1 and TRBJ2-3, with TRBD1 matching 7 bases. Germline V gives CDR1 KGHDR, CDR2 SFDVKD. The V and J ends lost 9 bases and 4 bases, in that order; junction bases with no gene match: 6. This CDR3 has 13 residues. The CDR3 loop reads CATERQGADTQYF. The CDR3 nucleotides read TGTGCCACCGAGCGGCAGGGGGCAGATACGCAGTATTTT.

This rearrangement joins TRBV20-1 to TRBJ2-3, with 14 bases lining up with TRBD2. V lost 5 bases and J lost 5; bases outside the gene matches: 6. Germline CDR1 is DFQATT and CDR2 is SNEGSKA (reference sequence). There are 15 residues in the CDR3. CDR3 bases: TGCAGTGCTGAGACTAGCGGGGGGGCAAGAGATACGCAGTATTTT. Amino acid sequence: CSAETSGGARDTQYF.

The gene calls are TRBV24-1 and TRBJ2-2; 8 bases line up with TRBD1. The V gene's germline CDR1 is KGHDR and CDR2 SFDVKD. V was pared by 7 bases and J by 5 bases, with 5 bases of the junction left unmatched. CDR3 length: 14 residues. In DNA, the CDR3 is TGTGCCACCAGCGGACAGGGAGGAACCGGGGAGCTGTTTTTT. This encodes CATSGQGGTGELFF.

This clonotype was seen a few times. The genes are TRBV5-1 and TRBJ1-2; 7 bases map to TRBD1. Unmatched junction bases numbered 7, after V lost 3 bases and J lost 8 bases. The CDR3 spans 13 residues. CDR1 and CDR2 (germline): SGHRS, YFSETQ. CDR3 residues: CASSSDRRQGYTF. The CDR3, as DNA: TGCGCCAGCAGCTCGGACAGGAGGCAAGGCTACACCTTC.

The chain joins TRBV29-1 to TRBJ2-3, with D perhaps TRBD1 (6 bases). V was shortened by 3 bases and J by 0 bases, with 7 bases between the two germline ends. CDR1 and CDR2 (germline): SQVTM, ANQGSEA. The CDR3 length is 13 residues. The CDR3 bases are TGCAGCGTTGAGGACAGTAGCACAGATACGCAGTATTTT. This codes for CSVEDSSTDTQYF.

This chain uses TRBV6-8 with TRBJ1-6, with unresolved D. The ends were cut back, 6 bases at V and 0 bases at J, with 18 bases in the middle. The CDR3 length is 18 residues. Germline V gene data show CDR1 as MNHGY and CDR2 as SAAAGT. Here the CDR3 DNA reads TGTGCCAGCAGCCATATGAGCACTTCGAGCTCCTATAATTCACCCCTCCACTTT. This encodes CASSHMSTSSSYNSPLHF.

The chain carries TRBV20-1 and TRBJ2-7, with D maybe TRBD2 (5 bases). V lost 4 bases to trimming and J lost 1 base, with 14 bases between them. The CDR3 loop spans 14 amino acids. Germline V lookup: CDR1 DFQATT, CDR2 SNEGSKA (reference sequence). The chain's CDR3 is CSAIDLSGSYEQYF. CDR3 coding DNA: TGCAGTGCTATCGACCTTTCGGGGTCCTACGAGCAGTACTTC.

This clonotype was seen only a few times. The DNA of the CDR3 is TGTGCCAGCAGTAGGGGGTCTAGAGGCTACACCTTC. This codes for CASSRGSRGYTF. The V call is TRBV5-6, the J call TRBJ1-2, with TRBD1 as a possible D gene (6 bases). The CDR3 covers 12 residues. Germline loops: CDR1 SGHDT, CDR2 YYEEEE. Trimming left V 5 bases short and J 8 bases short, with 13 bases between.

This clonotype was counted between two and nine times. V and J are TRBV5-1 and TRBJ2-5; tentative D call: TRBD1 (5 bases). The CDR3 is made up of 14 amino acids. The V gene lost 1 base and the J gene lost 4 bases, with 11 bases spanning the gap. Germline V gene data show CDR1 as SGHRS and CDR2 as YFSETQ. DNA of the CDR3: TGCGCCAGCAGCTTGAGTACAGGATCAGAGACCCAGTACTTC. This encodes CASSLSTGSETQYF.